These 16 T cell receptor beta chains originate from one sample sequenced in a study of beta chain features in type 1 diabetes. Reverse transcribing all isolated RNA meant expressed TCRB transcripts were sequenced. Using immunoSEQ multiplex PCR, the repertoire was profiled, and TCRdb retains in-frame clones only, with some absent. The sample contains some 99,000 clones, 40% of which appear only once. Sequencing was done on a sample of stem cell memory CD4+ T cells from blood. These receptors came from a woman aged 18-35 years in good health.

A few counts support this clone. CDR3 region: CASSLGQNFNEQFF. CDR3 nucleotides: TGTGCCAGCAGCTTGGGACAGAATTTCAATGAGCAGTTCTTC. The chain combines TRBV11-2 with TRBJ2-1; 7 bases fit TRBD1. The CDR3 extends over 14 amino acids. The trim removed 3 bases at V and 6 bases at J, leaving 5 bases unmatched. The V gene's germline CDR1 is SGHAT and CDR2 FQNNGV.

V is TRBV11-2 and J is TRBJ1-1; 7 nucleotides line up with TRBD1. The CDR3 has 15 amino acids. From germline, CDR1 is SGHAT and CDR2 FQNNGV. With 4 bases clipped from V and 1 base from J, the junction kept 6 bases outside the gene matches. The CDR3 sequence is CASSSNRGQNTEAFF. In DNA, the CDR3 is TGTGCCAGCAGCTCAAACAGGGGACAGAACACTGAAGCTTTCTTT.

V is TRBV5-1 and J is TRBJ2-1; 11 nucleotides align to TRBD2. Germline CDR1 and CDR2: SGHRS and YFSETQ. V lost 0 bases to trimming and J lost 6 bases; unmatched junction nucleotides: 2. This CDR3 region has 15 residues. The CDR3 loop reads CASSLAGLAGNEQFF. DNA for the CDR3: TGCGCCAGCAGCTTGGCCGGACTAGCGGGCAATGAGCAGTTCTTC.

This sequence joins TRBV5-1 and TRBJ1-2, with D possibly TRBD1 on 6 matching bases. Germline V gives CDR1 SGHRS, CDR2 YFSETQ. This CDR3 is 12 amino acids long. V dropped 4 bases and J dropped 7 bases, with 11 bases sitting between them. CDR3: CASSTLQGGYTF. CDR3 nucleotide sequence: TGCGCCAGCAGCACTTTACAGGGTGGCTACACCTTC.

This clone has more than one count but fewer than ten. The same CDR3 can be traced to other DNA sequences in this sample. The chain couples TRBV18 to TRBJ2-5; 8 bases match TRBD1. Germline CDR1 is KGHSH and CDR2 is LQKENI. Unmatched junction bases numbered 2, after V lost 3 bases and J lost 5 bases. The CDR3 runs 13 residues. As DNA, the CDR3 is TGTGCCAGCTCACCTCAGGGGGCGGAGACCCAGTACTTC. Translated: CASSPQGAETQYF.

The chain joins TRBV7-9 to TRBJ2-7; weak D call: TRBD1 (5 bases). The germline V gene encodes CDR1 SEHNR and CDR2 FQNEAQ (reference sequence). Trimming stripped 3 bases from V and 6 bases from J, with 6 bases between. This CDR3 is built from 11 residues. CDR3 DNA sequence: TGTGCCAGCAGCTTGGGGCGCGAGCAGTACTTC. Its translation: CASSLGREQYF.

V usage is TRBV7-2 and J usage is TRBJ2-7; 8 bases align to TRBD2. Germline CDR1 reads SGHTA; CDR2 reads FQGNSA. There are 14 residues in the CDR3. V shed 0 bases, J shed 6 bases, and the junction held 4 bases outside the gene matches. The CDR3, as DNA: TGTGCCAGCAGCTTAGCAATAGCGGGGACCGAGCAGTACTTC. Its protein product is CASSLAIAGTEQYF.

This clone was detected a few times. The genes are TRBV5-1 and TRBJ2-1; TRBD2 matches at 8 bases. Germline V gene data show CDR1 as SGHRS and CDR2 as YFSETQ. The CDR3 is made up of 16 amino acids. Trimming removed 4 bases from V and 0 bases from J; junction bases left unmatched: 6. This CDR3 is CASSPTSGSSYNEQFF. The CDR3 coding sequence is TGCGCCAGCAGCCCAACTAGCGGTAGCTCCTACAATGAGCAGTTCTTC.

This chain connects TRBV7-2 to TRBJ1-1, with TRBD1 matching 9 bases. Germline V CDR1 and CDR2: SGHTA, FQGNSA. The CDR3 sequence is 15 residues long. J gave up 4 bases and V 4 bases, and 7 bases lay outside the gene matches. In DNA, the CDR3 is TGTGCCAGCAGCTGGACAGGGGTTCTTGCCACTGAAGCTTTCTTT. This sequence encodes CASSWTGVLATEAFF.

The genes are TRBV30 and TRBJ2-1; the match to TRBD2 covers 9 bases. The CDR3 contains 12 residues. CDR1 is GTSNPN, CDR2 SVGIG, per germline (reference sequence). V gave up 1 base and J gave up 15 bases; unmatched junction bases: 7. The CDR3 spells CAWSGSSGTSFF. In nucleotides, the CDR3 is TGTGCCTGGAGTGGCTCTAGCGGGACCTCGTTCTTC.

The chain uses TRBV11-2 and TRBJ1-5, with D possibly TRBD1 on 5 matching bases. V lost 6 bases, J lost 1 base, and 19 bases lay in between. Germline loops: CDR1 SGHAT, CDR2 FQNNGV. The CDR3 totals 17 residues. The CDR3 sequence is CASRRGGLRSSNQPQHF. The DNA of the CDR3 is TGTGCCAGCAGAAGGGGAGGTCTTCGGTCGAGCAATCAGCCCCAGCATTTT.

This clone appeared a few times. The V call is TRBV7-9, the J call TRBJ1-5, with 7 nucleotides matching TRBD1. From germline, CDR1 is SEHNR and CDR2 FQNEAQ (reference sequence). This CDR3 has 15 residues. Trimming removed 5 bases from V and 4 bases from J; junction bases left unmatched: 8. In DNA form, the CDR3 reads TGTGCCAGCAGCCTCGACAGGGCCCCTAATCAGCCCCAGCATTTT. This codes for CASSLDRAPNQPQHF.

CDR3 in DNA: TGTGCCAGCAGCCACAGGGTTGGAGCTGGAAACACCATATATTTT. Its translation: CASSHRVGAGNTIYF. The chain is built from TRBV7-2 and TRBJ1-3; possible D gene TRBD1, 6 bases. Trimming stripped 5 bases from V and 2 bases from J, with 13 bases between. CDR3 length: 15 residues. In germline, CDR1 is SGHTA, CDR2 FQGNSA.

The chain is built from TRBV29-1 and TRBJ1-2; D gene ambiguous. V lost 4 bases to trimming and J lost 2 bases, with 11 bases between them. Per germline, CDR1 SQVTM and CDR2 ANQGSEA. This CDR3 spans 13 amino acids. The CDR3 sequence: CSVGVGGNYGYTF. CDR3 in DNA: TGCAGCGTTGGGGTGGGAGGGAACTATGGCTACACCTTC.

This chain connects TRBV27 to TRBJ2-1; no firm D call. V was clipped by 6 bases and J by 0 bases, with 9 bases between them. Germline-derived CDR1 and CDR2 are MNHEY and SMNVEV (reference sequence). The CDR3 extends over 14 amino acids. In DNA, the CDR3 is TGTGCCAGCAGCCAAGAGTTCTCCTACAATGAGCAGTTCTTC. Amino acid sequence: CASSQEFSYNEQFF.

This clone was observed a handful of times. J is TRBJ2-5 and V is TRBV29-1, with D uncertain. Germline V gene data show CDR1 as SQVTM and CDR2 as ANQGSEA. The CDR3 contains 12 residues. V was trimmed by 4 bases and J by 1 base, leaving 7 bases between them. The chain's CDR3 is CSVAAAQETQYF. The DNA of the CDR3 is TGCAGCGTTGCTGCGGCCCAAGAGACCCAGTACTTC.